Listed here is a single T cell receptor (beta chain). This receptor's antigen is unknown. No qualities accompany the bases; no much larger clone lies one base away. The intended sense of this specimen's time point label: cycle 2 day 1 (C2D1) of nivolumab. Relapse after autologous stem cell transplantation had occurred in all trial patients, and cohorts A, B and C were distinguished by prior brentuximab vedotin exposure. The trial cohort was composed of 55 to 65 patients with relapsed/refractory classical Hodgkin lymphoma, for whom complete response, partial response or progressive disease was recorded as best overall response. Trial patients were treated with single-agent nivolumab in the multi-cohort phase II CheckMate 205 trial. Best overall response was determined by an independent review committee according to the 2007 International Working Group response criteria. Trial PBMCs were obtained immediately prior to nivolumab initiation (C1D1) and on therapy at cycle 2 day 1 and cycle 4 day 1. Peripheral blood was collected in 8 mL Vacutainer Cell Preparation Tubes, from which PBMCs were isolated by centrifugation and then cryopreserved.

This sample is drawn from a study of PD-1 blockade in classical Hodgkin lymphoma (TCRdb year 2020). In terms of the full investigation: Nivolumab dosing was 3 mg/kg intravenously every 2 weeks, continuing until either disease progression or unacceptable toxicity. To define a peripheral blood immune signature of response to PD-1 blockade in classical Hodgkin lymphoma, the study combined TCR beta sequencing with CyTOF. Results and caveats for the whole study, not just this receptor: Baseline diversity similar to that of newly diagnosed patients was observed in trial patients achieving complete response, whereas significantly lower diversity was observed in partial responders and progressors. The study covered only a single clinical trial cohort, and the causes of the repertoire differences, possibly disease activity or prior therapy, were still not defined. Baseline TCR diversity was reported as lower in newly diagnosed patients than in healthy donors, and lower still in relapsed/refractory patients. Lower diversity was seen in patients whose nivolumab began less than 1 year after ASCT, and these patients were left out of later analyses so that immune reconstitution would not confound the results. CD4+ but not CD8+ TCR diversity rose significantly by C4D1 (p=0.0027 vs p=0.16), most apparent in complete responders (p=0.02).

Genomic DNA was isolated using the Qiagen DNeasy kit from unsorted PBMCs as well as from negatively selected CD4+ and CD8+ fractions. Amplification of TCR beta CDR3 regions was done by immunoSEQ multiplex PCR with primers that anneal to V and J segments. A synthetic immune receptor repertoire was used to minimize amplification bias, and remaining bias was computationally removed after sequencing. On the authors' methods: Repertoire diversity was quantified as the Shannon entropy index using custom Python scripts. Unsorted, CD4+ and CD8+ repertoires were examined separately, except in combined analyses, for which CD4+ and CD8+ sequences were merged in silico. A clone was considered expanded if an increase in frequency of at least 2-fold after treatment relative to C1D1 was found, and a pseudocount of 0.5 was applied to clones undetected at baseline. Clones with 0 or 1 copy at C1D1 were defined as singleton clones, while clones with 2 or more copies were defined as non-singleton clones. By matching protein sequences in sorted samples from the same patient, clones expanded in unsorted samples were annotated as CD4+, CD8+ or unknown. Diversity changes from C1D1 to C4D1 were tested in paired samples using Wilcoxon tests. TCRdb holds this immuneACCESS table with in-frame rearrangements only. Some clones are missing; in checked studies, unresolved V genes explain under half, and the rest has no known cause. The DNA gave D and trimming, while V, J and clone size come from that table. This sample holds tens of thousands of clones; roughly 76% were observed only once. The top ten hold roughly 15% of the sample.

From its cysteine to its phenylalanine, the CDR3 spans 17 amino acids. Only the CDR3 portion is preserved as DNA: 51 bases, with reading frame beginning at the first base. CDR1 and CDR2 (LGHNA, YSLEER) derive from the germline V gene. Trimmed from V: 0 bases; trimmed from J: 7 bases; junction bases lacking a gene match: 11. The starting material was peripheral blood mononuclear cells (PBMCs), obtained before the second cycle of nivolumab. The sequence derives from a human donor with classical Hodgkin lymphoma. The chain couples TRBV4-3 to TRBJ1-2; 10 junctional bases match TRBD1. This receptor carries the CDR3 CASSQDRGPGQGSGYTF. The nucleotide sequence is given as TGCGCCAGCAGCCAAGATCGGGGTCCGGGACAGGGGAGTGGCTACACCTTC.